The 27 T cell receptor beta chains below come from one sample, sequenced in a study of shared clonotypes between healthy human individuals. Terminally differentiated effector memory CD45RA+ cells were excluded by CCR7 positive selection of CD45RO-negative cells. Assay used: immunoSEQ multiplex PCR; TCRdb lists only in-frame clones, some missing. The top ten hold around 1.7% of the sample, which has about 2.1 million clones, 93% seen once. Source material: naive CD8+ T cells from PBMCs. These TCRs come from a man in his late teens or twenties in good health. Some clones in this sample may be carry-over from other donors' samples.

V and J are TRBV4-2 and TRBJ2-7; 10 bases are a match to TRBD1. The V segment lost 4 bases and the J segment 6 bases; nucleotides outside the gene matches: 12. In germline, CDR1 is LGHNA, CDR2 YNFKEQ. The CDR3 runs 16 residues. This chain's CDR3 is CASSPIGGQGLPEQYF. In DNA, the CDR3 is TGTGCCAGCAGCCCGATCGGGGGACAGGGGCTCCCCGAGCAGTACTTC.

Note on this clone: Other DNA sequences in this specimen translate into the identical CDR3. The V and J genes are TRBV6-5 and TRBJ2-7; D may be TRBD1 (5 bases). Germline CDR1 MNHEY, CDR2 SVGAGI. V was trimmed by 0 bases and J by 3 bases, leaving 15 bases between them. CDR3 length: 16 amino acids. The DNA for the CDR3 is TGTGCCAGCAGTTACTCGACCCCCGGGCAGGGCTACGAGCAGTACTTC. Its protein product is CASSYSTPGQGYEQYF.

The chain employs TRBV5-4 and TRBJ2-1; D call uncertain. This CDR3 has 15 residues. The ends were cut back, 0 bases at V and 4 bases at J, with 11 bases in the middle. Germline V CDR1 and CDR2: SGHNT, YYREEE (reference sequence). Here the CDR3 reads CASSLGSIVYNEQFF. For the CDR3, the DNA is TGTGCCAGCAGCTTGGGTAGTATCGTTTACAATGAGCAGTTCTTC.

CDR3 in amino acids: CASSPVEGYEQYF. CDR3 sequence (DNA): TGTGCCAGCAGCCCAGTAGAGGGGTACGAGCAGTACTTC. This chain links TRBV28 with TRBJ2-7, with D perhaps assigned TRBD1 or TRBD2 (5 bases each). The germline V gene encodes CDR1 MDHEN and CDR2 SYDVKM. V lost 6 bases to trimming and J lost 4 bases, with 13 bases between them. The CDR3 length is 13 residues.

This clone was recorded only once. This chain connects TRBV5-4 to TRBJ2-7; D is undetermined. Germline V gene lookup returns CDR1 SGHNT and CDR2 YYREEE (reference sequence). The V and J ends lost 2 bases and 6 bases respectively, with 6 bases between them. The CDR3 loop spans 11 amino acids. In DNA, the CDR3 is TGTGCCAGCAGCTTTAGCTGCGAGCAGTACTTC. This translates into CASSFSCEQYF.

This chain joins TRBV11-2 and TRBJ2-5; possibly TRBD1 or TRBD2 for D (5 bases each). Between the trimmed V and J ends, which lost 5 bases and 3 bases, there was a span of 10 bases. CDR1 SGHAT and CDR2 FQNNGV come from the germline V gene. The CDR3 sequence is 13 residues long. Here the CDR3 DNA reads TGTGCCAGCAGCAAAGGGACGGAAGAGACCCAGTACTTC. It translates to CASSKGTEETQYF.

The J gene is TRBJ2-3, the V gene TRBV28; TRBD2 matches at 7 bases. With V trimmed by 6 bases and J by 4 bases, 13 bases remained unmatched. The CDR3 covers 16 residues. Germline V gene data show CDR1 as MDHEN and CDR2 as SYDVKM. CDR3 amino acids: CASSNPKRDGSDTQYF. The CDR3 region has the DNA TGTGCCAGCAGCAATCCCAAGCGGGATGGCTCAGATACGCAGTATTTT.

The rearrangement joins TRBV7-3 to TRBJ2-1; 11 nucleotides align to TRBD2. Germline CDR1 reads SGHTA; CDR2 reads FQGTGA. The CDR3 sequence is 15 residues long. J was trimmed by 8 bases and V by 5 bases; bases with no gene match: 8. CDR3 bases: TGTGCCAGCAGCATTACTAGCGGGAGTGAGGATGAGCAGTTCTTC. Encoded protein: CASSITSGSEDEQFF.

This chain connects TRBV13 to TRBJ2-5; possible D gene TRBD2, 6 bases. The germline CDR1 and CDR2 sequences are PRHDT and FYEKMQ (reference sequence). With 0 bases removed from V and 3 bases from J, the gap between germline ends came to 20 bases. The CDR3 sequence is 18 residues long. Written as DNA, the CDR3 is TGTGCCAGCAGCTTAGGCCTGATGCGGGGACGGATGAAAGAGACCCAGTACTTC. Its translation: CASSLGLMRGRMKETQYF.

The CDR3 reads CASSYSAVHEQFF. Here the CDR3 DNA reads TGTGCCAGCAGTTACTCAGCGGTGCATGAGCAGTTCTTC. The rearrangement joins TRBV6-5 to TRBJ2-1; tentatively, D is TRBD2 (5 bases). This CDR3 has 13 residues. The V end lost 0 bases, the J end lost 8 bases, and 8 bases lay between the germline ends. CDR1 is MNHEY, CDR2 SVGAGI, per germline.

The rearrangement joins TRBV6-1 to TRBJ2-1; 12 nucleotides line up with TRBD1. Germline V gene lookup returns CDR1 MNHNS and CDR2 SASEGT. This CDR3 has 16 residues. V lost 4 bases, J lost 8 bases, and 9 bases stayed unmatched. CDR3 protein: CASSGPGTGGLDEQFF. The CDR3 nucleotides read TGTGCCAGCAGTGGGCCCGGGACAGGGGGCTTGGATGAGCAGTTCTTC.

V gene TRBV21-1 combines with J gene TRBJ2-2; the table's D call TRBD1 went unverified against the DNA. TRBV21-1 is a known pseudogene. The CDR3 contains 14 residues. This CDR3 is CASSRDRNTGELFF. As DNA, the CDR3 is TGTGCCAGCAGCAGGGACAGGAACACCGGGGAGCTGTTTTTT.

This chain connects TRBV30 to TRBJ2-4, with D tentatively TRBD1 (6 bases). The CDR3 is made up of 15 amino acids. Germline V gene sequence: CDR1 GTSNPN, CDR2 SVGIG (reference sequence). Trimming took 1 base from V and 0 from J, leaving 10 bases between them. CDR3 loop: CAWSGQVQAKNIQYF. The CDR3 nucleotides are TGTGCCTGGAGTGGACAGGTACAAGCCAAAAACATTCAGTACTTC.

This rearrangement joins TRBV11-2 to TRBJ1-1; no clear D. This CDR3 has 12 amino acids. The V gene's germline CDR1 is SGHAT and CDR2 FQNNGV. The V and J ends lost 3 bases and 7 bases respectively, with 9 bases between them. The CDR3 DNA reads as TGTGCCAGCAGCTTCGACAAGATTGAAGCTTTCTTT. Translated, it gives CASSFDKIEAFF.

V usage is TRBV9 and J usage is TRBJ2-4; 7 bases match TRBD1. The CDR3 consists of 17 residues. Germline lookup yields CDR1 SGDLS and CDR2 YYNGEE. The junction had 18 bases not matched to a gene; V was cut back by 3 bases and J by 9 bases. The DNA for the CDR3 is TGTGCCAGCAGCGCGACGCCCCGGACAGGAGGACGGAGCATTCAGTACTTC. Its translation: CASSATPRTGGRSIQYF.

This clone was seen more than once but under ten times. This chain connects TRBV2 to TRBJ1-2, with 10 bases fitting TRBD1. The germline V gene encodes CDR1 SNHLY and CDR2 FYNNEI. V lost 5 bases, J lost 8 bases, and 17 bases stayed unmatched. This CDR3 has 17 amino acids. CDR3: CASSLGTGEMAQRGYTF. The DNA for the CDR3 is TGTGCCAGCAGTCTAGGGACAGGGGAAATGGCCCAGAGGGGCTACACCTTC.

This chain links TRBV5-1 with TRBJ2-7, with TRBD2 matching 9 bases. V shed 2 bases and J 2 bases; nucleotides not matched to a gene: 17. Germline CDR1 is SGHRS and CDR2 is YFSETQ. The length of the CDR3 is 19 residues. The CDR3 region is CASSFGKRGGAGGTYEQYF. The CDR3 DNA is TGCGCCAGCAGCTTTGGGAAAAGGGGGGGAGCGGGAGGAACCTACGAGCAGTACTTC.

The rearrangement uses TRBV11-1 and TRBJ2-5; D unclear. The J call may be in error: the DNA end matches TRBJ2-7 better. The CDR3 sequence is 15 residues long. Germline assignment: CDR1 SGHAT and CDR2 FQDESV (reference sequence). The CDR3 loop is CASSSVPEADYEQYF. The CDR3 nucleotides are TGTGCCAGCAGCTCCGTACCGGAAGCAGACTACGAGCAGTACTTC.

The V and J genes are TRBV19 and TRBJ1-5; TRBD1 is a possible D gene (6 bases). V gave up 3 bases and J gave up 3 bases, with 12 bases separating them. Germline loops: CDR1 LNHDA, CDR2 SQIVND (reference sequence). This CDR3 spans 15 amino acids. The CDR3 DNA sequence: TGTGCCAGTAGTATTCTAGGACAGCCCAATCAGCCCCAGCATTTT. It codes for CASSILGQPNQPQHF.

This rearrangement joins TRBV4-2 to TRBJ2-7; TRBD2 is a possible D gene (6 bases). The CDR3 covers 17 residues. V lost 0 bases to trimming and J lost 3 bases, with 18 bases between them. CDR1 LGHNA and CDR2 YNFKEQ come from the germline V gene. CDR3 region: CASSQEEQEAGLYEQYF. The CDR3, as DNA: TGTGCCAGCAGCCAAGAAGAGCAGGAAGCGGGTCTCTACGAGCAGTACTTC.

This chain links TRBV9 with TRBJ2-5; 9 nucleotides agree with TRBD1. Germline V lookup: CDR1 SGDLS, CDR2 YYNGEE. J lost 5 bases, V lost 2 bases, and 10 bases had no gene match. There are 16 residues in the CDR3. This CDR3 is CASSVGGQGFGETQYF. CDR3 DNA: TGTGCCAGCAGCGTGGGAGGACAGGGGTTCGGGGAGACCCAGTACTTC.

The rearrangement uses TRBV27 and TRBJ2-2; tentative D call: TRBD1 (5 bases). Trimming removed 3 bases from V and 6 bases from J, with 17 bases in between. The CDR3 extends over 16 amino acids. Germline CDR1 is MNHEY and CDR2 is SMNVEV (reference sequence). The CDR3 region is CASSFRHSLGAGELFF. CDR3 sequence (DNA): TGTGCCAGCAGTTTCCGACATTCCCTAGGGGCCGGGGAGCTGTTTTTT.

This clone was counted between two and nine times. The rearrangement links TRBV6-6 to TRBJ1-1, with no clear D. The CDR3 contains 14 residues. V was pared by 0 bases and J by 0 bases, with 5 bases between. The germline CDR1 and CDR2 sequences are MNHNY and SVGAGI (reference sequence). This CDR3 reads CASSYSPVNTEAFF. CDR3 DNA: TGTGCCAGCAGTTACTCTCCGGTGAACACTGAAGCTTTCTTT.

The chain links TRBV25-1 to TRBJ2-3; TRBD1 matches 8 bases. Germline trimming cut 8 bases from V and 3 bases from J; bases unmatched to any gene: 7. From germline, CDR1 is MGHDK and CDR2 SYGVNS. The length of the CDR3 is 14 residues. The CDR3 DNA sequence: TGTGCCAGCTCTTGGACAGGGACTACAGATACGCAGTATTTT. Amino acid sequence: CASSWTGTTDTQYF.

The rearrangement links TRBV9 to TRBJ2-1, with 13 positions matching TRBD2. Looked up from germline, CDR1 is SGDLS and CDR2 is YYNGEE. CDR3 size: 17 residues. The V segment lost 1 base and the J segment 7 bases; nucleotides outside the gene matches: 8. The CDR3 sequence: CASSVLGGLAGVNEQFF. In DNA form, the CDR3 reads TGTGCCAGCAGCGTATTGGGAGGACTAGCGGGAGTAAATGAGCAGTTCTTC.

This chain uses TRBV10-3 with TRBJ1-2; D remains ambiguous. V dropped 6 bases and J dropped 3 bases, with 11 bases sitting between them. This CDR3 has 13 residues. CDR1 is ENHRY and CDR2 is SYGVKD in the germline V gene. This CDR3 reads CAIRFGSYYGYTF. In DNA form, the CDR3 reads TGTGCCATCAGATTCGGATCGTACTATGGCTACACCTTC.

V is TRBV5-6 and J is TRBJ2-5; D may be TRBD1 (6 bases). Germline V gene sequence: CDR1 SGHDT, CDR2 YYEEEE. The CDR3 covers 19 residues. Deletions cut 0 bases from V and 3 bases from J, with 24 bases between. CDR3 sequence reads: CASSLAFLMGAGPEETQYF. For the CDR3, the DNA is TGTGCCAGCAGCTTGGCCTTCCTTATGGGGGCCGGACCCGAAGAGACCCAGTACTTC.